A selection of T cell receptor beta chains follows, all from one sample in a study of blood T cell repertoires in COVID-19. Some clones are missing from TCRdb's copy, which holds only in-frame ones; the method was immunoSEQ multiplex PCR. The table has about 150,000 clones, around four fifths seen once. Sequenced material: PBMCs or T cells enriched from blood (not recorded which). These TCRs come from a woman in her forties who had recovered from COVID-19. Both conserved end residues are part of each CDR3. Each record gives: D gene, clone size, V gene, J gene, CDR3 protein, CDR3 DNA. A D gene is named only where the DNA matches it firmly. The size of a clone is reported for some rows only, either as once, few or many, or as a class for expanded clones.

NA	NA	TRBV19	TRBJ1-1	CAASAGAGNTEAFF	TGTGCCGCGTCCGCAGGGGCGGGGAACACTGAAGCTTTCTTT
NA	NA	TRBV5-1	TRBJ1-6	CASSLDGNSPLHF	TGCGCCAGCAGCTTGGACGGTAATTCACCCCTCCACTTT
NA	NA	TRBV29-1	TRBJ2-3	CSVDGDTQYF	TGCAGCGTTGACGGGGATACGCAGTATTTT
TRBD1	NA	TRBV5-4	TRBJ1-1	CASSSVGGAGTEAFF	TGTGCCAGCAGCTCGGTAGGGGGCGCGGGCACTGAAGCTTTCTTT
TRBD1	NA	TRBV29-1	TRBJ1-5	CSVKTGGNQPQHF	TGCAGCGTAAAGACAGGGGGGAATCAGCCCCAGCATTTT
NA	NA	TRBV5-8	TRBJ2-3	CASSLWSEGTDTQYF	TGTGCCAGCAGCTTGTGGAGCGAAGGCACAGATACGCAGTATTTT
TRBD1	NA	TRBV25-1	TRBJ1-6	CASSQTGIGNSPLHF	TGTGCCAGCAGCCAGACAGGGATCGGTAATTCACCCCTCCACTTT
TRBD2	NA	TRBV5-4	TRBJ2-5	CASSAGLASQETQYF	TGTGCCAGCAGCGCAGGACTAGCGAGTCAAGAGACCCAGTACTTC
NA	NA	TRBV2	TRBJ2-1	CASFSEGLKQFF	TGTGCCAGCTTCTCGGAGGGGCTGAAGCAGTTCTTC
NA	once	TRBV5-1	TRBJ1-2	CASSSAVVANYGYTF	TGCGCCAGCAGCTCCGCGGTAGTAGCTAACTATGGCTACACCTTC
TRBD1	NA	TRBV7-9	TRBJ2-3	CASSPPPGQVTLSTDTQYF	TGTGCCAGCAGCCCACCACCGGGACAGGTTACACTTTCCACAGATACGCAGTATTTT
TRBD1	NA	TRBV10-3	TRBJ1-2	CAIRDKQGADSYGYTF	TGTGCCATCAGGGATAAACAGGGGGCAGACTCCTATGGCTACACCTTC
TRBD1	NA	TRBV30	TRBJ1-6	CALGQGYSPLHF	TGTGCCTTGGGACAGGGGTATTCACCCCTCCACTTT
NA	NA	TRBV27	TRBJ2-5	CASSSLPMGGIQETQYF	TGTGCCAGCAGTTCCTTACCCATGGGGGGTATTCAAGAGACCCAGTACTTC
NA	NA	TRBV12-3/TRBV12-4	TRBJ1-1	CASSSPTGTEAFF	TGTGCCAGCAGTTCCCCGACCGGGACAGAAGCTTTCTTT
TRBD1	NA	TRBV11-2	TRBJ2-5	CASSLSGGRETQYF	TGTGCCAGCAGCTTGTCAGGGGGCAGAGAGACCCAGTACTTC
TRBD1	NA	TRBV19	TRBJ1-3	CASWRTGSGNTIYF	TGTGCCAGTTGGAGGACAGGATCTGGAAACACCATATATTTT
NA	NA	TRBV7-9	TRBJ2-1	CASSGRTASNEQFF	TGTGCCAGCAGCGGTAGGACAGCTTCCAATGAGCAGTTCTTC
NA	NA	TRBV7-9	TRBJ1-5	CASSLGVEPQHF	TGTGCCAGCAGCTTAGGAGTTGAGCCCCAGCATTTT
NA	NA	TRBV7-6	TRBJ2-3	CASSSSGWRSDTQYF	TGTGCCAGCAGCTCCTCGGGGTGGAGGTCGGATACGCAGTATTTT
NA	NA	TRBV9	TRBJ2-5	CASGSGVGETQYF	TGTGCCAGCGGATCAGGGGTTGGCGAGACCCAGTACTTC
NA	few	TRBV28	TRBJ1-2	CASSLSGGGYGYTF	TGTGCCAGCAGTTTATCCGGGGGTGGCTATGGCTACACCTTC
TRBD2	NA	TRBV27	TRBJ2-2	CASSWLAGGRVGELFF	TGTGCCAGCAGTTGGTTAGCGGGGGGGCGAGTCGGGGAGCTGTTTTTT
NA	NA	TRBV6-5	TRBJ2-7	CASKALAHSYEQYF	TGTGCCAGCAAAGCGCTAGCCCACTCCTACGAGCAGTACTTC
NA	NA	TRBV29-1	TRBJ1-3	CSVQGATGNTIYF	TGCAGCGTTCAAGGGGCAACTGGAAACACCATATATTTT
TRBD2	once	TRBV15	TRBJ2-7	CATSRDSWLAGGLKPYEQYF	TGTGCCACCAGCAGAGATAGTTGGCTAGCGGGAGGGCTCAAGCCCTACGAGCAGTACTTC
TRBD2	NA	TRBV11-3	TRBJ2-7	CASSANLAGSYEQYF	TGTGCCAGCAGCGCCAACCTAGCGGGAAGCTACGAGCAGTACTTC
TRBD2	NA	TRBV13	TRBJ2-2	CASRAGAWTGELFF	TGTGCCAGCAGAGCGGGGGCTTGGACCGGGGAGCTGTTTTTT
NA	few	TRBV18	TRBJ1-1	CASSADKNTEAFF	TGTGCCAGCTCAGCGGACAAGAACACTGAAGCTTTCTTT
TRBD1	once	TRBV5-6	TRBJ1-2	CASSLGGTGEVYGYTF	TGTGCCAGCAGCCTGGGCGGGACAGGGGAGGTCTATGGCTACACCTTC
NA	NA	TRBV6-1	TRBJ1-5	CASSDTGFNQPQHF	TGTGCCAGCAGTGACACAGGTTTCAATCAGCCCCAGCATTTT
TRBD1	NA	TRBV18	TRBJ1-1	CASSPYGQGGNTEAFF	TGTGCCAGCTCACCATATGGACAGGGGGGGAACACTGAAGCTTTCTTT
TRBD2	few	TRBV19	TRBJ2-1	CASRSTSGSENEQFF	TGTGCCAGTAGGTCGACTAGCGGGAGTGAAAATGAGCAGTTCTTC
NA	NA	TRBV6-1	TRBJ2-7	CASSELRGSGRYEQYF	TGTGCCAGCAGTGAATTACGAGGGTCAGGGAGGTACGAGCAGTACTTC
NA	NA	TRBV28	TRBJ2-1	CASRITGLGVRSYNEQFF	TGTGCCAGCAGAATCACAGGGTTAGGGGTGCGGTCCTACAATGAGCAGTTCTTC
TRBD1	once	TRBV7-8	TRBJ1-3	CASSPQQGAGNTIYF	TGTGCCAGCAGCCCGCAACAGGGGGCTGGAAACACCATATATTTT
NA	NA	TRBV6-5	TRBJ2-3	CASSTWAAGGDTQYF	TGTGCCAGCAGTACGTGGGCCGCAGGGGGGGATACGCAGTATTTT
TRBD2	NA	TRBV6-5	TRBJ2-3	CASSYGRGVTDTQYF	TGTGCCAGCAGTTATGGGCGGGGGGTCACAGATACGCAGTATTTT
NA	few	TRBV5-8	TRBJ1-2	CASSPSLGGYGYTF	TGTGCCAGCAGCCCGTCTTTGGGGGGCTATGGCTACACCTTC
TRBD1	once	TRBV4-2	TRBJ2-7	CASSQQTGVYEQYF	TGTGCCAGCAGCCAACAGACAGGGGTTTACGAGCAGTACTTC
TRBD1	NA	TRBV3-1/TRBV3-2	TRBJ2-1	CASSQSGQGVQDEQFF	TGTGCCAGCAGCCAATCCGGACAGGGGGTTCAGGATGAGCAGTTCTTC
NA	NA	TRBV27	TRBJ2-7	CASSTRDAGYEQYF	TGTGCCAGCAGTACGCGGGACGCCGGCTACGAGCAGTACTTC
TRBD2	NA	TRBV9	TRBJ2-3	CASSPRGVADTQYF	TGTGCCAGCAGCCCCCGGGGGGTGGCAGATACGCAGTATTTT
TRBD2	NA	TRBV4-1	TRBJ2-1	CASSQEGRGGYNEQFF	TGCGCCAGCAGCCAAGAAGGGCGGGGGGGGTACAATGAGCAGTTCTTC
NA	NA	TRBV7-6	TRBJ1-1	CASSLEKRNTEAFF	TGTGCCAGCAGCTTAGAGAAGAGGAACACTGAAGCTTTCTTT
TRBD1	NA	TRBV24-1	TRBJ2-5	CATSDPHRGVETQYF	TGTGCCACCAGTGATCCCCACAGGGGGGTCGAGACCCAGTACTTC
NA	NA	TRBV4-1	TRBJ1-5	CASSQVSGERNQPQHF	TGCGCCAGCAGCCAAGTATCGGGGGAAAGGAATCAGCCCCAGCATTTT
TRBD2	NA	TRBV24-1	TRBJ2-3	CATSDKREGPTDTQYF	TGTGCCACCAGTGATAAGCGGGAGGGCCCGACAGATACGCAGTATTTT
TRBD2	once	TRBV9	TRBJ2-1	CASSVATRLENMAGGPYYNEQFF	TGTGCCAGCAGCGTAGCGACCCGACTCGAAAATATGGCGGGGGGGCCTTACTACAATGAGCAGTTCTTC
TRBD1	NA	TRBV29-1	TRBJ1-1	CSAGQGETEAFF	TGCAGCGCCGGACAGGGGGAGACTGAAGCTTTCTTT
TRBD1	NA	TRBV30	TRBJ1-5	CAWSRTGGSQPQHF	TGTGCCTGGAGCCGCACAGGGGGGTCCCAGCCCCAGCATTTT
NA	NA	TRBV5-8	TRBJ1-2	CASSSRQALNYGYTF	TGTGCCAGCAGCTCAAGACAGGCCCTTAACTATGGCTACACCTTC
NA	NA	TRBV5-1	TRBJ1-3	CASSTGQGNTIYF	TGCGCCAGCAGCACTGGACAGGGAAACACCATATATTTT
TRBD1	NA	TRBV2	TRBJ1-1	CASNLGTGEAFF	TGTGCCAGCAATTTGGGGACAGGAGAAGCTTTCTTT
TRBD2	once	TRBV11-1	TRBJ2-1	CASSPGTSRNEQFF	TGTGCCAGCAGCCCGGGGACTAGCCGAAATGAGCAGTTCTTC